This TCR beta chain appears in the sequencing data of a study of control samples from healthy donors and cancer patients. V lost 3 bases, J lost 4 bases, and 8 bases stayed unmatched. The CDR3 contains 16 residues. CDR1 and CDR2 (germline): SGHTA, FQGNSA. Sequencing was performed with immunoSEQ multiplex PCR; in TCRdb, only in-frame clones are kept and a portion is missing. The sample records about 120,000 clones, approximately 88% being singletons. This clone has more than one count but fewer than ten. The gene calls are TRBV7-2 and TRBJ2-2; 7 bases align to TRBD1. The sample consisted of blood. The TCR was taken from a man in his fifties or sixties in good health. The CDR3 coding sequence is TGTGCCAGCAGCTTTACCGGGACAGAGATCACCGGGGAGCTGTTTTTT. Translated, it gives CASSFTGTEITGELFF.